The 27 T cell receptor beta chains reported below all come from one sample, sequenced in a study of T cells in Graves' hyperthyroidism and ophthalmopathy. RNA transcripts were the template for amplifying TCR beta CDR3 regions. First-round RT-PCR of the TCR CDR3 relied on the HTBI primer set. Each CDR3 protein gets one entry after TCRdb re-called the multiplex PCR reads with MiXCR. The table records roughly 740,000 distinct CDR3 sequences, 15% to 20% of them present only once. Sequencing was carried out using blood. These receptors were taken from a man aged 18 to 30 with Graves' hyperthyroidism.

The gene calls are TRBV2 and TRBJ1-2; 7 nucleotides line up with TRBD1. After removal of 7 bases from V and 4 bases from J, the junction contained 6 bases not matched to a gene. Germline loops: CDR1 SNHLY, CDR2 FYNNEI. The CDR3 is 13 amino acids. The CDR3 DNA follows: TGTGCCAGCACCCCGGACAGGTTCTATGGCTACACCTTC. Protein product: CASTPDRFYGYTF.

This chain joins TRBV18 and TRBJ2-7; 12 bases match TRBD1. The junction had 10 bases not matched to a gene; V was cut back by 1 base and J by 6 bases. CDR3 length: 17 residues. The germline V gene has CDR1 KGHSH and CDR2 LQKENI. The CDR3 DNA is TGTGCCAGCTCACCACTTCCCCCCGGGACAGGGGGCCTCGAGCAGTACTTC. The encoded protein is CASSPLPPGTGGLEQYF.

As concerns this clonotype: Being one base from a much bigger clone, this may be a read error. The chain couples TRBV28 to TRBJ2-7, with TRBD2 as a possible D gene (6 bases). Germline V CDR1 and CDR2: MDHEN, SYDVKM. V shed 6 bases and J shed 2 bases, with 20 bases lying between them. The CDR3 loop spans 16 amino acids. CDR3 in amino acids: CASSCSSVLNPYEQYF. The CDR3, as DNA: TGTGCCAGCAGCTGCTCTAGCGTCTTAAATCCCTACGAGCAGTACTTC.

This clonotype appeared many times. CDR3 sequence reads: CSVQGPNQPQHF. In DNA, the CDR3 is TGCAGTGTACAGGGTCCCAATCAGCCCCAGCATTTT. The chain has TRBV20-1 and TRBJ1-5; D might be TRBD1 (6 bases). Trimming stripped 7 bases from V and 3 bases from J, with 10 bases between. CDR3 length equals 12 residues. Germline V gives CDR1 DFQATT, CDR2 SNEGSKA (reference sequence).

The gene calls are TRBV6-1 and TRBJ1-4, with a weak D call TRBD1 (5 bases). This CDR3 spans 13 amino acids. Germline CDR1 and CDR2: MNHNS and SASEGT. Trimming took off 11 bases at V and 6 bases at J, with 16 bases between the two ends. CDR3 nucleotide sequence: TGTGCCGCGGGGGAGGCCCGACATGAAAAACTGTTTTTT. It is translated as CAAGEARHEKLFF.

The chain uses TRBV20-1 and TRBJ2-5, with D perhaps TRBD1 (6 bases). V dropped 4 bases and J dropped 3 bases, with 9 bases sitting between them. CDR1 is DFQATT and CDR2 is SNEGSKA in the germline V gene (reference sequence). The CDR3 sequence is 12 residues long. The DNA for the CDR3 is TGCAGTGCTAAGGACAGTGAAGAGACCCAGTACTTC. It translates to CSAKDSEETQYF.

This clonotype was seen a single time. The rearrangement joins TRBV20-1 to TRBJ1-5, with D perhaps matching TRBD1 (5 bases). The V gene lost 2 bases and the J gene lost 2 bases, with 10 bases spanning the gap. In germline, CDR1 is DFQATT, CDR2 SNEGSKA (reference sequence). The CDR3 covers 14 residues. The CDR3 nucleotides are TGCAGTGCTAGATATTGGGGCGGCAATCAGCCCCAGCATTTT. Its protein product is CSARYWGGNQPQHF.

This clonotype showed up many times. The chain uses TRBV12-3 or TRBV12-4 and TRBJ2-1, with D perhaps TRBD2 (5 bases). The CDR3 sequence is 14 residues long. Between the trimmed V and J ends, which lost 6 bases and 10 bases, there was a span of 19 bases. CDR3 DNA: TGTGCCAGCAGGCTACGTGTGGCGGGTGGAGAGCAGTTCTTC. Residues: CASRLRVAGGEQFF.

Of note for this clonotype: A much larger clone is a single base away; this may be a read error. The rearrangement joins TRBV6-1 to TRBJ2-1; D gene unclear. From germline, CDR1 is MNHNS and CDR2 SASEGT. The CDR3 runs to 15 residues. CDR3 bases: TGTGCCAGCACCAAGGACCGTAGCTCCTACAATGAGCGGTTCTTC. The encoded protein is CASTKDRSSYNERFF.

This clonotype was observed many times. This chain joins TRBV4-2 and TRBJ2-7, with TRBD2 identical over 9 bases. Germline lookup yields CDR1 LGHNA and CDR2 YNFKEQ. The V gene end was trimmed by 6 bases and the J gene end by 6 bases; junction bases not matched to a gene: 9. The CDR3 covers 14 residues. The CDR3 spells CASRSAGGPGEQYF. Here the CDR3 DNA reads TGTGCCAGCAGGTCTGCGGGAGGGCCAGGCGAGCAGTACTTC.

In this sample, this clonotype turned up once. V is TRBV9 and J is TRBJ2-1; 7 nucleotides match TRBD2. Trimming removed 1 base from V and 6 bases from J; junction bases left unmatched: 4. In germline, CDR1 is SGDLS, CDR2 YYNGEE. There are 14 residues in the CDR3. This CDR3 is CASSVLAAGNEQFF. Written as DNA, the CDR3 is TGTGCCAGCAGCGTACTAGCGGCGGGCAATGAGCAGTTCTTC.

This clonotype showed up many times. The CDR3 region has the DNA TGTGCCACCACCAATCCGGATGAACAGTACGAGCAGTACTTC. It translates to CATTNPDEQYEQYF. V gene TRBV28 combines with J gene TRBJ2-7; D not certain. Trimming left V 10 bases short and J 4 bases short, with 20 bases between. This CDR3 comprises 14 residues. The germline CDR1 and CDR2 sequences are MDHEN and SYDVKM.

This clonotype was counted ten times or more. The V call is TRBV2, the J call TRBJ2-3, with a tentative D call TRBD2 (5 bases). From germline, CDR1 is SNHLY and CDR2 FYNNEI. This CDR3 spans 12 amino acids. Between the trimmed V and J ends, which lost 6 bases and 2 bases, there was a span of 6 bases. CDR3: CASRDYTDTQYF. DNA for the CDR3: TGTGCCAGCAGAGACTACACAGATACGCAGTATTTT.

Ten or more counts support this clonotype. The chain is built from TRBV20-1 and TRBJ2-3, with 10 nucleotides matching TRBD2. This CDR3 spans 15 amino acids. CDR1 is DFQATT, CDR2 SNEGSKA, per germline (reference sequence). V shed 6 bases and J 4 bases; nucleotides not matched to a gene: 10. The CDR3: CSAITLAGAPDTQYF. The CDR3, as DNA: TGCAGTGCGATTACTCTAGCGGGAGCACCAGATACGCAGTATTTT.

This clonotype was recorded many times. V and J are TRBV6-1 and TRBJ1-2, with 10 nucleotides matching TRBD1. Germline values: CDR1 MNHNS, CDR2 SASEGT. Trimming took 7 bases from V and 7 from J; bases not matched to a gene: 6. The CDR3 extends over 13 amino acids. CDR3 coding DNA: TGTGCCAGCATTCCGGGACAGGGGTTTGGCTACACCTTC. Residues: CASIPGQGFGYTF.

The V gene is TRBV6-1, the J gene TRBJ1-5; no definite D call. Trimming took off 6 bases at V and 2 bases at J, with 8 bases between the two ends. This CDR3 spans 13 amino acids. CDR1 is MNHNS, CDR2 SASEGT, per germline. CDR3 sequence: CASSHPGNQPQHF. CDR3 bases: TGTGCCAGCAGCCACCCAGGCAATCAGCCCCAGCATTTT.

This clonotype turned up a few times. The chain recombines TRBV5-4 with TRBJ2-4; the D gene could be TRBD1 or TRBD2 (5 bases each). Deletions cut 2 bases from V and 0 bases from J, with 12 bases between. The germline V gene encodes CDR1 SGHNT and CDR2 YYREEE (reference sequence). CDR3 length: 16 residues. CDR3 region: CASSFYGDLAKNIQYF. The CDR3 DNA follows: TGTGCCAGCAGCTTTTATGGGGACCTAGCCAAAAACATTCAGTACTTC.

This clonotype was counted a few times. V usage is TRBV28 and J usage is TRBJ1-2; D is unresolved. The CDR3 spans 16 residues. CDR1 and CDR2 (germline): MDHEN, SYDVKM. Deletions cut 3 bases from V and 0 bases from J, with 14 bases between. DNA of the CDR3: TGTGCCAGCAGTTTGTACCGACCCAATACTAACTATGGCTACACCTTC. Its translation: CASSLYRPNTNYGYTF.

This clonotype was counted only a few times. The chain uses TRBV29-1 and TRBJ2-7, with 7 bases fitting TRBD2. CDR3 length: 13 amino acids. Germline-derived CDR1 and CDR2 are SQVTM and ANQGSEA. J gave up 2 bases and V 7 bases, and 8 bases lay outside the gene matches. The CDR3 sequence: CSAREGLAYEQYF. Written as DNA, the CDR3 is TGCAGCGCCCGGGAAGGACTAGCCTACGAGCAGTACTTC.

A few counts support this clonotype. The DNA of the CDR3 is TGTGCCTGGAGAGAGGGTTTTATTTCCTACGAGCAGTACTTC. Translating it yields CAWREGFISYEQYF. This chain joins TRBV30 and TRBJ2-7, with D possibly being TRBD2 (5 bases). This CDR3 region has 14 residues. V gave up 3 bases and J gave up 1 base, with 13 bases separating them. Per the germline V gene, CDR1 is GTSNPN and CDR2 is SVGIG (reference sequence).

This clonotype was recorded a few times. The chain couples TRBV6-1 to TRBJ1-3; the D is unclear. Trimming shortened V by 2 bases and J by 2 bases, and 16 bases separated the two germline ends. Looked up from germline, CDR1 is MNHNS and CDR2 is SASEGT. The CDR3 runs to 17 residues. CDR3 sequence: CASSEQESVWPGNTIYF. CDR3 DNA sequence: TGTGCCAGCAGTGAACAGGAATCCGTCTGGCCTGGAAACACCATATATTTT.

This clonotype was recorded at least ten times. Compared with germline, one end of the junction differs, possibly owing to a read error. The V gene is TRBV24-1, the J gene TRBJ2-3, with 8 bases lining up with TRBD1. Germline V lookup: CDR1 KGHDR, CDR2 SFDVKD. The CDR3 is 18 residues long. The CDR3 is CATSDPGPRTGRTDTQYF. Written as DNA, the CDR3 is TGTGCCACCAGTGACCCAGGCCCCCGGACAGGGCGCACCGATACGCAGTATTTT.

CDR3 in DNA: TGCGCCAGCTCCCAAGTTGGATGGGGGGACCGCGAGCAGTACTTC. It is translated as CASSQVGWGDREQYF. The J gene is TRBJ2-7, the V gene TRBV5-1; D might be TRBD2 (6 bases). V lost 7 bases and J 6 bases, leaving 23 bases between the germline ends. The CDR3 runs 15 residues. From germline, CDR1 is SGHRS and CDR2 YFSETQ.

This clonotype turned up a few times. The rearrangement joins TRBV6-1 to TRBJ2-7; D not certain. The CDR3 contains 14 residues. V was pared by 1 base and J by 0 bases, with 7 bases between. Germline CDR1 MNHNS, CDR2 SASEGT. The CDR3 nucleotides read TGTGCCAGCAGTGAAGGCCTCTTCTCCTACGAGCAGTACTTC. It yields the protein CASSEGLFSYEQYF.

The count of this clonotype is one. This chain uses TRBV18 with TRBJ2-3; tentatively, D is TRBD1 (6 bases). V lost 1 base, J lost 7 bases, and 15 bases lay in between. The CDR3 spans 15 residues. CDR1 and CDR2 from the germline V gene are KGHSH and LQKENI. The CDR3 region has the DNA TGTGCCAGCTCACCACGGGCAGGGGAAGGGAATACGCAGTATTTT. Protein sequence: CASSPRAGEGNTQYF.

This chain links TRBV7-6 with TRBJ2-7; TRBD2 might be the D (6 bases). Germline assignment: CDR1 SGHVS and CDR2 FNYEAQ. Trimming removed 8 bases from V and 1 base from J, with 15 bases in between. This CDR3 is 14 amino acids long. The CDR3 nucleotides are TGTGCCAGCTCGCTGGAGCGGGCATCCTACGAGCAGTACTTC. Translation gives CASSLERASYEQYF. Full variable domain (remainder filled in from reference TRBV7-6 and TRBJ2-7): GAGVSQSPRYKVTKRGQDVALRCDPISGHVSLYWYRQALGQGPEFLTYFNYEAQQDKSGLPNDRFSAERPEGSISTLTIQRTEQRDSAMYRCASSLERASYEQYFGPGTRLTVT.

This clonotype was seen a handful of times. The gene calls are TRBV9 and TRBJ2-7; weak D call: TRBD2 (6 bases). Looked up from germline, CDR1 is SGDLS and CDR2 is YYNGEE. V was trimmed by 5 bases and J by 0 bases, leaving 21 bases between them. The CDR3 covers 17 residues. CDR3 DNA sequence: TGTGCCAGCAGTTCCGCCATCGGGACTCGGAGCTCCTACGAGCAGTACTTC. This translates into CASSSAIGTRSSYEQYF. The full variable domain, its missing parts supplied by reference TRBV9 and TRBJ2-7, is DSGVTQTPKHLITATGQRVTLRCSPRSGDLSVYWYQQSLDQGLQFLIQYYNGEERAKGNILERFSAQQFPDLHSELNLSSLELGDSALYFCASSSAIGTRSSYEQYFGPGTRLTVT.